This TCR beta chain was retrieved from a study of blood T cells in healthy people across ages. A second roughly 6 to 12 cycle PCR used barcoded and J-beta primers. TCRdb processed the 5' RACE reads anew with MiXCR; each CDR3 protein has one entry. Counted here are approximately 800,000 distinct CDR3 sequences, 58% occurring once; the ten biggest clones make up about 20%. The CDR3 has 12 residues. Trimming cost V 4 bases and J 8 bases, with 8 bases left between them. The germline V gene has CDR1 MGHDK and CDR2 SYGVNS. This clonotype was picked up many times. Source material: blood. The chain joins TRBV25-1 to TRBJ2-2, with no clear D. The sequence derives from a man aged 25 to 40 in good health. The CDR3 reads CASSGLAGELFF. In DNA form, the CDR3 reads TGTGCCAGCAGTGGGCTGGCGGGGGAGCTGTTTTTT.